This T cell receptor (beta chain) was captured in a study of blood T cell repertoires in COVID-19. Looking at the study overall: COVID-19 samples, acute and convalescent, were from the United States, Italy and Spain. The analysed material was cDNA or gDNA that came from T cells, B-cell-depleted T cells, or PBMCs.

Original methodology: Estimated nucleated cell counts came from reference gene primer amplification. Some clones are missing from TCRdb's copy, which holds only in-frame ones; the method was immunoSEQ multiplex PCR. For V, J and clone size, that table is used; D and trimming come from the DNA. The sample shows more than 150,000 clones, 90% of them seen only once. This CDR3 has 13 amino acids. Germline V gene data show CDR1 as SEHNR and CDR2 as FQNEAQ (reference sequence). V was shortened by 1 base and J by 7 bases, with 10 bases between the two germline ends. Sequenced: peripheral blood. The rearrangement links TRBV7-9 to TRBJ1-2; no firm D call. This TCR was sampled from a man aged 45-60 years with acute or convalescent COVID-19. CDR3 coding DNA: TGTGCCAGCAGCTTAGGGTCCCACGGTGGCTACACCTTC. This encodes CASSLGSHGGYTF.